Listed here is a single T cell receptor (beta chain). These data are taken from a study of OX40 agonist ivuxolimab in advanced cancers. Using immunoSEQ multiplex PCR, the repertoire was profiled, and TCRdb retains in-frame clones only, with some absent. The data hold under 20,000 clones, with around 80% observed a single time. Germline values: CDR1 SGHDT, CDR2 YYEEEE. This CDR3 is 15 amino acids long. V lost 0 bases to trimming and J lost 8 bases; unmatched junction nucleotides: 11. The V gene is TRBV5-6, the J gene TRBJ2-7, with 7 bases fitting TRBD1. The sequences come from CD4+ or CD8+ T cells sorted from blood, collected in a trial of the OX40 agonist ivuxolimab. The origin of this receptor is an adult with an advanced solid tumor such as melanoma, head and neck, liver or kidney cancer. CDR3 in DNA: TGTGCCAGCAGCTTGGTAGCCGGGACAGCATATAAGCAGTACTTC. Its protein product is CASSLVAGTAYKQYF. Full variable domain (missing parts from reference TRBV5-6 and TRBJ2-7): DAGVTQSPTHLIKTRGQQVTLRCSPKSGHDTVSWYQQALGQGPQFIFQYYEEEERQRGNFPDRFSGHQFPNYSSELNVNALLLGDSALYLCASSLVAGTAYKQYFGPGTRLTVT.